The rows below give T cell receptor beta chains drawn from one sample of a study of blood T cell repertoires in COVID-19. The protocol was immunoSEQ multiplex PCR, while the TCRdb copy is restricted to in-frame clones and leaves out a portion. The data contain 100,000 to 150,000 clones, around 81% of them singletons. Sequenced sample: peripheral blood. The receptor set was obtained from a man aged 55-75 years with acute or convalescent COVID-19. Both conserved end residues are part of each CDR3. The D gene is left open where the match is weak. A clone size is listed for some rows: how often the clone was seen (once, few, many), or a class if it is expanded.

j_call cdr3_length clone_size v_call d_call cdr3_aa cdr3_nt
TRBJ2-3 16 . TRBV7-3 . CASSVTGTRGTDTQYF TGTGCCAGCAGCGTGACCGGAACACGGGGCACAGATACGCAGTATTTT
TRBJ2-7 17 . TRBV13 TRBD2 CASSLMGLGPSSYEQYF TGTGCCAGCAGCTTAATGGGACTAGGCCCGAGCTCCTACGAGCAGTACTTC
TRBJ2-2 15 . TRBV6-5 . CASSRDLVGTGELFF TGTGCCAGCAGTCGGGACTTGGTGGGCACCGGGGAGCTGTTTTTT
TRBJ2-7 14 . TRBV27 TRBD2 CASSSLAGTYEQYF TGTGCCAGCAGTTCCCTAGCGGGAACATACGAGCAGTACTTC
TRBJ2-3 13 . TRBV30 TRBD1 CAWGTGVTDTQYF TGTGCCTGGGGGACAGGGGTCACAGATACGCAGTATTTT
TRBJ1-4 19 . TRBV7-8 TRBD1 CASSSSTGTGKSTNEKLFF TGTGCCAGCAGCAGCAGCACGGGGACAGGGAAGTCAACTAATGAAAAACTGTTTTTT
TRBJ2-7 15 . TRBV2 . CASRTQGAAPYEQYF TGTGCCAGCAGGACCCAAGGAGCGGCTCCCTACGAGCAGTACTTC
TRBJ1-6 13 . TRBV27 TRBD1 CASRGTGVSPLHF TGTGCCAGCAGAGGGACAGGGGTTTCACCCCTCCACTTT
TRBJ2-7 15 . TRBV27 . CASSPAAAYGYEQYF TGTGCCAGCAGTCCCGCCGCCGCCTATGGCTACGAGCAGTACTTC
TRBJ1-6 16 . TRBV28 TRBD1 CASSPHGTGFNSPLHF TGTGCCAGCAGTCCCCATGGGACAGGATTTAATTCACCCCTCCACTTT
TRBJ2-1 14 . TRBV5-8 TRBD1 CASSRGQDYNEQFF TGTGCCAGCAGCCGGGGACAGGACTACAATGAGCAGTTCTTC
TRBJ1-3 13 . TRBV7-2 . CASSFLSGNTIYF TGTGCCAGCAGCTTTCTCTCTGGAAACACCATATATTTT
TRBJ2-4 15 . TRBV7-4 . CASPRAGLAKNIQYF TGTGCCAGCCCCCGGGCAGGACTAGCCAAAAACATTCAGTACTTC
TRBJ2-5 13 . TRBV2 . CASSTEYQETQYF TGTGCCAGCAGCACGGAGTACCAAGAGACCCAGTACTTC
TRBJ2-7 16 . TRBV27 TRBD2 CASSLVAGVGLHEQYF TGTGCCAGCAGTCTGGTAGCGGGAGTAGGTTTACACGAGCAGTACTTC
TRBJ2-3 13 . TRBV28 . CASSYGSTDTQYF TGTGCCAGCAGTTACGGGTCCACAGATACGCAGTATTTT
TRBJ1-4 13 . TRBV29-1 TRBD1 CSVERQGAGKLFF TGCAGCGTTGAAAGACAGGGGGCCGGAAAACTGTTTTTT
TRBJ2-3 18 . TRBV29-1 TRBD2 CPCPGLAGVMTSTDTQYF TGCCCATGCCCGGGACTAGCGGGAGTGATGACTAGCACAGATACGCAGTATTTT
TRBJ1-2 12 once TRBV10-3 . CAISESVYGYTF TGTGCCATCAGTGAATCCGTCTATGGCTACACCTTC
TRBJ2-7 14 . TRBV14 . CASSQELPPGEQYF TGTGCCAGCAGCCAAGAGCTCCCCCCAGGGGAGCAGTACTTC
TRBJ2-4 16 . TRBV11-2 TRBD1 CASSPRQGIAKNIQYF TGTGCCAGCAGCCCGAGACAGGGAATAGCCAAAAACATTCAGTACTTC
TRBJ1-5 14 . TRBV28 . CASSMGHGDQPQHF TGTGCCAGCAGTATGGGACATGGGGATCAGCCCCAGCATTTT
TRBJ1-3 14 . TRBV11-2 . CASRPQGLGNTIYF TGTGCCAGCAGACCTCAGGGACTTGGAAACACCATATATTTT
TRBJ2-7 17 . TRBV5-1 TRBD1 CASSWGGQGASSYEQYF TGCGCCAGCAGCTGGGGAGGACAGGGGGCGAGCTCCTACGAGCAGTACTTC
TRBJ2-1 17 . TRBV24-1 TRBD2 CATSDPTTSGRIDEQFF TGTGCCACCAGTGATCCGACGACTAGCGGGAGGATCGATGAGCAGTTCTTC
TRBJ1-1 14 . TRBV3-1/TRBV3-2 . CASSQAQGNTEAFF TGTGCCAGCAGCCAAGCACAGGGGAACACTGAAGCTTTCTTT
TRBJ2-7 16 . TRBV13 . CASSPRSSGISYEQYF TGTGCCAGCAGCCCAAGGAGTAGCGGAATCTCCTACGAGCAGTACTTC
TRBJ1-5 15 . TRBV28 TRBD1 CASRGDRVLHQPQHF TGTGCCAGCAGGGGAGACAGGGTACTTCATCAGCCCCAGCATTTT
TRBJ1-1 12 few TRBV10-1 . CASSREGTEAFF TGCGCCAGCTCCAGGGAGGGCACTGAAGCTTTCTTT
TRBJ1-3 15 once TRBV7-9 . CASSLLGRGGNTIYF TGTGCCAGCAGCTTACTGGGGCGCGGAGGAAACACCATATATTTT
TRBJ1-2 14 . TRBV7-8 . CASSLGGQGRGYTF TGTGCCAGCAGCCTAGGGGGGCAGGGGCGAGGCTACACCTTC
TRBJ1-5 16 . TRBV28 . CASSFGGGGNNQPQHF TGTGCCAGCAGTTTCGGTGGAGGAGGGAACAATCAGCCCCAGCATTTT
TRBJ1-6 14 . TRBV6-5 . CASSSSSWRSPLHF TGTGCCAGCAGTTCCTCGTCCTGGCGGTCACCCCTCCACTTT
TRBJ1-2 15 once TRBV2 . CVSSEGGILNYGYTF TGTGTCAGCAGTGAAGGAGGGATACTAAACTATGGCTACACCTTC
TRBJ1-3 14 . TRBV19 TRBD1 CATGQGAPGNTIYF TGTGCCACCGGACAGGGGGCGCCTGGAAACACCATATATTTT
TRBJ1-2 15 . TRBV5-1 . CASSDAPGYSYGYTF TGCGCCAGCAGCGATGCTCCAGGGTATTCCTATGGCTACACCTTC
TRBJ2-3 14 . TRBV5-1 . CASSSTAGTDTQYF TGCGCCAGCAGCAGTACTGCTGGCACAGATACGCAGTATTTT
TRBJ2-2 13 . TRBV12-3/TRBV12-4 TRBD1 CASRTGATGELFF TGTGCCAGCAGGACAGGGGCGACCGGGGAGCTGTTTTTT
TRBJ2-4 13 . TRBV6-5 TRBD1 CASTEGDRFVQYF TGTGCCAGCACCGAGGGGGACAGGTTTGTTCAGTACTTC
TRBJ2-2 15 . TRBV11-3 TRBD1 CASSLQGADTGELFF TGTGCCAGCAGCTTACAGGGGGCGGATACCGGGGAGCTGTTTTTT
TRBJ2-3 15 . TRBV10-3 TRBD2 CAIRNPGLGSDTQYF TGTGCCATCAGAAATCCGGGACTAGGGTCAGATACGCAGTATTTT
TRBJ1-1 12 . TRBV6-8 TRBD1 CASGQGCTEAFF TGTGCCAGCGGACAGGGTTGTACTGAAGCTTTCTTT
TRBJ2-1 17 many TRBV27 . CASSPNRAFLTYNEQFF TGTGCCAGCAGCCCGAACAGGGCCTTTCTGACGTACAATGAGCAGTTCTTC
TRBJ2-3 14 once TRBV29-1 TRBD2 CSVASGGRGDTQYF TGCAGCGTGGCCAGCGGGGGACGTGGAGATACGCAGTATTTT
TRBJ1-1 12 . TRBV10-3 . CAAGRVNTEAFF TGTGCCGCCGGCCGGGTGAACACTGAAGCTTTCTTT
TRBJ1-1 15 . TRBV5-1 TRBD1 CASSTGQGGNTEAFF TGCGCCAGCAGCACCGGACAGGGAGGCAACACTGAAGCTTTCTTT
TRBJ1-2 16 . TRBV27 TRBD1 CASSLTGQGARGGYTF TGTGCCAGCAGCCTGACCGGACAGGGGGCTAGAGGGGGCTACACCTTC
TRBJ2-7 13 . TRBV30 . CAWTRRGLYEQYF TGTGCCTGGACCCGACGAGGGCTTTACGAGCAGTACTTC
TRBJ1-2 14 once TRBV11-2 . CASSLARANYGYTF TGTGCCAGCAGCTTAGCGCGGGCTAACTATGGCTACACCTTC
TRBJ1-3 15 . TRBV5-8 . CASSWAGQSGNTIYF TGTGCCAGCAGCTGGGCCGGCCAGTCTGGAAACACCATATATTTT
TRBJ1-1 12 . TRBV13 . CASSLGGAGAFF TGTGCCAGCAGCTTAGGGGGGGCCGGAGCTTTCTTT
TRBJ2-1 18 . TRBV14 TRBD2 CASSQDWASGIRGHEQFF TGTGCCAGCAGCCAAGATTGGGCTAGCGGGATCCGGGGACATGAGCAGTTCTTC
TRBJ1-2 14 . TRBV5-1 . CASSDGTGVYGYTF TGCGCCAGCAGCGACGGAACGGGGGTCTATGGCTACACCTTC